The 7 T cell receptor beta chains reported below all come from one sample, sequenced in a study of shared clonotypes between healthy human individuals. TCRdb's table, derived via immunoSEQ multiplex PCR, lists solely in-frame clones and lacks some. Of over a million clones listed, around 82% are singletons. Input material: memory CD4+ T cells from PBMCs. Subset of the sample: CD45RA-negative fraction. These receptors came from a man between 18 and 29 years old in good health. Some clones in this sample may be carry-over from other donors' samples.

This chain links TRBV5-1 with TRBJ2-7; perhaps TRBD2 as D (5 bases). Trimming stripped 3 bases from V and 0 bases from J, with 10 bases between. The CDR3 is 14 amino acids. Germline CDR1 SGHRS, CDR2 YFSETQ. CDR3 sequence reads: CASSSGLISYEQYF. Written as DNA, the CDR3 is TGCGCCAGCAGCTCCGGACTTATCTCCTACGAGCAGTACTTC.

With regard to this clone: This likely traces to a read error, being one base from a far larger clone. In the same sample, other DNA sequences code for this CDR3. The rearrangement joins TRBV2 to TRBJ1-2, with D maybe TRBD1 (6 bases). This CDR3 has 14 amino acids. Germline V lookup: CDR1 SNHLY, CDR2 FYNNEI. CDR3 sequence reads: CASSERQGNYGYTF. In DNA, the CDR3 is TGTGCTAGCAGTGAACGGCAGGGGAACTATGGCTACACCTTC.

The J gene is TRBJ2-2, the V gene TRBV9, with 7 bases lining up with TRBD2. The germline V gene has CDR1 SGDLS and CDR2 YYNGEE. Trimming cost V 4 bases and J 2 bases; bases outside gene matches: 8. The CDR3 loop spans 16 amino acids. The CDR3 protein is CASSPGGRVNTGELFF. The CDR3 nucleotides are TGTGCCAGCAGCCCGGGGGGACGGGTAAACACCGGGGAGCTGTTTTTT. The full variable domain, its missing parts supplied by reference TRBV9 and TRBJ2-2, is DSGVTQTPKHLITATGQRVTLRCSPRSGDLSVYWYQQSLDQGLQFLIQYYNGEERAKGNILERFSAQQFPDLHSELNLSSLELGDSALYFCASSPGGRVNTGELFFGEGSRLTVL.

V is TRBV18 and J is TRBJ1-1; D is ambiguous. CDR3 length equals 15 residues. Germline V gene lookup returns CDR1 KGHSH and CDR2 LQKENI. Deletions cut 2 bases from V and 3 bases from J, with 13 bases between. The CDR3 region has the DNA TGTGCCAGCTCACCATCTCGGGGTGTTGACACTGAAGCTTTCTTT. It codes for CASSPSRGVDTEAFF.

V gene TRBV10-1 combines with J gene TRBJ2-3; maybe TRBD2 (6 bases). The CDR3 totals 13 residues. Per germline, CDR1 WNHNN and CDR2 SYGVQD (reference sequence). The ends were cut back, 8 bases at V and 1 base at J, with 10 bases in the middle. The CDR3 region has the DNA TGCGCCAGCGTCAGCGGGCGCACAGATACGCAGTATTTT. As protein: CASVSGRTDTQYF.

The gene calls are TRBV6-6 and TRBJ2-5; D uncertain. The CDR3 has 12 residues. CDR1 is MNHNY and CDR2 is SVGAGI in the germline V gene (reference sequence). V gave up 7 bases and J gave up 0 bases, with 6 bases separating them. The CDR3 bases are TGTGCCAGCAAATTCTACCAAGAGACCCAGTACTTC. This gives the protein CASKFYQETQYF.

The gene calls are TRBV7-6 and TRBJ1-3; D is unclear. Germline CDR1 reads SGHVS; CDR2 reads FNYEAQ. The CDR3 runs 14 residues. Trimming took 2 bases from V and 0 from J, leaving 5 bases between them. CDR3 amino acids: CASSLPSSGNTIYF. CDR3 nucleotide sequence: TGTGCCAGCAGCTTACCCAGCTCTGGAAACACCATATATTTT.